Listed here is a single T cell receptor beta chain. Its antigen remains unidentified. This entry is derived from a study of beta chain features in type 1 diabetes. Findings and caveats of the study: Insertions were fewer and deletions more numerous at VDJ junctions in type 1 diabetes patients.

CDR1 MDHEN and CDR2 SYDVKM come from the germline V gene. The CDR3 has 14 amino acids. J lost 0 bases, V lost 8 bases, and 6 bases had no gene match. Sequenced material consisted of expressed TCRB transcripts (all of the isolated RNA was reverse transcribed). The repertoire was sequenced with immunoSEQ multiplex PCR; TCRdb's copy has only in-frame clones and lacks some. The sample shows about 900,000 clones, under 20% of them seen only once. The rearrangement uses TRBV28 and TRBJ2-7; 8 bases are a match to TRBD2. Sequenced sample: naive CD4+ T cells from blood. This TCR came from a woman aged 18 to 35 in good health. CDR3 region: CASVRGGGSYEQYF. For the CDR3, the DNA is TGTGCCAGCGTACGGGGGGGAGGCTCCTACGAGCAGTACTTC.